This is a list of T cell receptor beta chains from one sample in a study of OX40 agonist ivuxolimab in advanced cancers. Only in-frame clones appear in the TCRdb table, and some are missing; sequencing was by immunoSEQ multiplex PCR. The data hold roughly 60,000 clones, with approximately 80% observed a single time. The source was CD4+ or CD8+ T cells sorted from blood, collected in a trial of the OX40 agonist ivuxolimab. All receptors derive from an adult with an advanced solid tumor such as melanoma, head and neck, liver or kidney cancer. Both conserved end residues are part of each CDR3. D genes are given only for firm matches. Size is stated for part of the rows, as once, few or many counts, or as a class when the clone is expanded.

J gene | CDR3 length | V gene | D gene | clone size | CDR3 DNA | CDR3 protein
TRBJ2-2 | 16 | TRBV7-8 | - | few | TGTGCCAGCAGTTCAAGAGAGGGAAGTCTTGCCGGGGAGCTGTTTTTT | CASSSREGSLAGELFF
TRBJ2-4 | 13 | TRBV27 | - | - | TGTGCCAGCATTGGTCTAGCCAAAAACATTCAGTACTTC | CASIGLAKNIQYF
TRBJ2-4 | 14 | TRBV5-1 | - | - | TGCGCCAGCAGCTTGCAATTGGGTTCTGACATTCAGTACTTC | CASSLQLGSDIQYF
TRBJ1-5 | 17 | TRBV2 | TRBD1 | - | TGTGCCAGCAGTGCGGGACAGCGCTTTTATAGCAATCAGCCCCAGCATTTT | CASSAGQRFYSNQPQHF
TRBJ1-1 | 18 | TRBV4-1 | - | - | TGCGCCAGCAGCCAAGTACCAGTCATTCAGGGTCGGAACACTGAAGCTTTCTTT | CASSQVPVIQGRNTEAFF
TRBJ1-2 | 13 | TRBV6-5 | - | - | TGTGCCAGCAGTCTCCAAGGGGGGAGTGGCTACACCTTC | CASSLQGGSGYTF
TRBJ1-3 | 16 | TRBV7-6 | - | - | TGTGCCAGCAGCCGGTCCACAGCGGACTCTGGAAACACCATATATTTT | CASSRSTADSGNTIYF
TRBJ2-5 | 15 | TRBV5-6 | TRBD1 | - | TGTGCCAGCAGCTTCCCAGGGGGACGCGTGGAGACCCAGTACTTC | CASSFPGGRVETQYF
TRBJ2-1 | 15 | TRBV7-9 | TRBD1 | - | TGTGCCAGCAGCTCCGGGACAGGGCCCTACAATGAGCAGTTCTTC | CASSSGTGPYNEQFF
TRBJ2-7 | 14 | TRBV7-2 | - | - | TGTGCCAGCAGCTTAGGAGGGGGGGCCTACGAGCAGTACTTC | CASSLGGGAYEQYF
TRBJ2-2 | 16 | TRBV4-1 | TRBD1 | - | TGCGCCAGCAGCCAACAGGACACAGGGGAAATCGGGGAGCTGTTTTTT | CASSQQDTGEIGELFF
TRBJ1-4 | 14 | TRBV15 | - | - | TGTGCCACCAGCAGGGCCAGACAGGCCGAAGTTCTGTTTTTT | CATSRARQAEVLFF
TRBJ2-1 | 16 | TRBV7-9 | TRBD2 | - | TGTGCCAGCAGCTTACCTAGCGGGAGAGTCTACAATGAGCAGTTCTTC | CASSLPSGRVYNEQFF
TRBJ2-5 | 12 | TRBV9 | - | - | TGTGCCAGCAGCGCAGGAATGGAGACCCAGTACTTC | CASSAGMETQYF
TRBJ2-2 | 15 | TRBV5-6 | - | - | TGTGCCAGCAGCTTCCCCGGGACCTACACCGGGGAGCTGTTTTTT | CASSFPGTYTGELFF
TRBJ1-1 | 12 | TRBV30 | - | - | TGTGCCTGGAGCGCCGGGCCAAGGGCAGCTTTCTTT | CAWSAGPRAAFF
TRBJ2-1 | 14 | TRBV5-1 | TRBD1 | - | TGCGCCAGCAGCTCTACAGGGGGCTCCAATGAGCAGTTCTTC | CASSSTGGSNEQFF
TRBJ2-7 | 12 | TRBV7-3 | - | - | TGTGCCAGCAGCTTAGATGGGGGCGAGCAGTACTTC | CASSLDGGEQYF
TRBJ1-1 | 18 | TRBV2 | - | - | TGTGCCAGCAGGATCAGATACTACACTGGAGGGGGAAACACTGAAGCTTTCTTT | CASRIRYYTGGGNTEAFF
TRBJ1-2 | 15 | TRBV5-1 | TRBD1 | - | TGCGCCAGCAGCTTGGGGACAGGGACTAACTATGGCTACACCTTC | CASSLGTGTNYGYTF
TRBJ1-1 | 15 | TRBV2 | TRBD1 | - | TGTGCCAGCAGGGCGGGACAGCCCATGAACACTGAAGCTTTCTTT | CASRAGQPMNTEAFF
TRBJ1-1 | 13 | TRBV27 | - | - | TGTGCCAGCAGTTTAAGCCCCGGGGCTGAAGCTTTCTTT | CASSLSPGAEAFF
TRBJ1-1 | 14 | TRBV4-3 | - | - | TGCGCCAGCACCCCGTTTTACGGGAACACTGAAGCTTTCTTT | CASTPFYGNTEAFF
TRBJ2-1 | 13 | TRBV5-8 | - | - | TGTGCCAGCAGCTTGGGATTGAACAATGAGCAGTTCTTC | CASSLGLNNEQFF
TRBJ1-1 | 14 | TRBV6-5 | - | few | TGTGCCAGCAGTCCTAGAGGACTGAACACTGAAGCTTTCTTT | CASSPRGLNTEAFF
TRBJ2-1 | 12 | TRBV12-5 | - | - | TGTGCTAGTTGCAGGGACTACAATGAGCAGTTCTTC | CASCRDYNEQFF
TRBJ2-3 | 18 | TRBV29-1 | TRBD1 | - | TGCAGCGTGGCGACAGGGGCTCCAACAACTACGTTCACAGATACGCAGTATTTT | CSVATGAPTTTFTDTQYF
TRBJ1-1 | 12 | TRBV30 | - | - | TGTGCCTGGAGTATGGGTAACACTGAAGCTTTCTTT | CAWSMGNTEAFF
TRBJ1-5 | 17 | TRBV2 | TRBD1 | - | TGTGCCAGCAGTACCGGACAGGGAGAAAGCCCCCGCCAGCCCCAGCATTTT | CASSTGQGESPRQPQHF
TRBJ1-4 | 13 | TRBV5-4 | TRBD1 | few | TGTGCCAGCAGCTTTCGGACAGGGGAAAAACTGTTTTTT | CASSFRTGEKLFF
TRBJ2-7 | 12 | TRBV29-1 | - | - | TGCAGCGTTGTGTCAGCATCCTACGAGCAGTACTTC | CSVVSASYEQYF